The sample holds a few counts of the clone carrying this TCR beta chain. The data were taken from a study of beta chain features in type 1 diabetes. V gave up 4 bases and J gave up 10 bases; unmatched junction bases: 12. From germline, CDR1 is MGHRA and CDR2 YSYEKL. This CDR3 has 16 residues. Reverse transcribing all isolated RNA meant expressed TCRB transcripts were sequenced. Clones were read by immunoSEQ multiplex PCR, and TCRdb kept only the in-frame ones, dropping some. The top ten hold more than 1.1% of the sample, which has fewer than 150,000 clones, 6.9% seen once. The sequence came from a woman aged 25 to 39 in good health. V and J are TRBV4-1 and TRBJ2-1; 11 nucleotides line up with TRBD2. The sample consisted of central memory CD4+ T cells from blood. The CDR3: CASSLPGASGRTEQFF. The CDR3 DNA reads as TGCGCCAGCAGCCTCCCAGGGGCTAGCGGGAGGACAGAGCAGTTCTTC.